Reported below is one TCR beta chain. This record comes from a study of blood T cell repertoires in COVID-19. Study background: Specimens from acute and convalescent COVID-19 originated in the United States, Italy and Spain.

The CDR3 is 14 residues long. The germline V gene encodes CDR1 SQVTM and CDR2 ANQGSEA. Trimming took off 4 bases at V and 5 bases at J, with 15 bases between the two ends. In the original workflow: Reference gene primer amplification gave nucleated cell count estimates. Repertoires were generated with immunoSEQ multiplex PCR, while TCRdb's copy carries only in-frame clones and drops some. V, J and clone size reflect that table, while D and trimming were determined from the DNA. The table has around 50,000 clones, 83% seen once; the top ten hold roughly 5%. Source material: peripheral blood. The clonotype was recovered from a human donor in a cohort sampled during active COVID-19. The rearrangement joins TRBV29-1 to TRBJ2-1, with D possibly TRBD1 on 6 matching bases. The CDR3 nucleotides read TGCAGCGTTGTTGGGACGGACAGCAACAATGAGCAGTTCTTC. This sequence encodes CSVVGTDSNNEQFF.